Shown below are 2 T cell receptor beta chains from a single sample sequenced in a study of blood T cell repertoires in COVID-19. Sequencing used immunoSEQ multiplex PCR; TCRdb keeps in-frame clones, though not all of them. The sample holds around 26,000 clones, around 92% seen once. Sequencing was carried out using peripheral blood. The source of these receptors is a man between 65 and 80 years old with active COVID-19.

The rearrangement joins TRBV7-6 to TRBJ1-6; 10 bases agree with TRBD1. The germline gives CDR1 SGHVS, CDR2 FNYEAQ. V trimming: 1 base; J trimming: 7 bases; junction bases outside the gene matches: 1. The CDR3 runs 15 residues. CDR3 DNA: TGTGCCAGCAGCTTAGGGGGACAGGGGAATTCACCCCTCCACTTT. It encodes CASSLGGQGNSPLHF. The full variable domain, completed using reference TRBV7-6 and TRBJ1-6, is GAGVSQSPRYKVTKRGQDVALRCDPISGHVSLYWYRQALGQGPEFLTYFNYEAQQDKSGLPNDRFSAERPEGSISTLTIQRTEQRDSAMYRCASSLGGQGNSPLHFGNGTRLTVT.

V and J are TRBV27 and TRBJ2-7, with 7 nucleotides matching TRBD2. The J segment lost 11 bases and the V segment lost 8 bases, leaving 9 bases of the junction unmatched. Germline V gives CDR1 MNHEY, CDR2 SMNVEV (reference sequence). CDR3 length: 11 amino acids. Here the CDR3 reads CASGPGGWEYF. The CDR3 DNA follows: TGTGCCAGCGGTCCGGGGGGTTGGGAGTACTTC.